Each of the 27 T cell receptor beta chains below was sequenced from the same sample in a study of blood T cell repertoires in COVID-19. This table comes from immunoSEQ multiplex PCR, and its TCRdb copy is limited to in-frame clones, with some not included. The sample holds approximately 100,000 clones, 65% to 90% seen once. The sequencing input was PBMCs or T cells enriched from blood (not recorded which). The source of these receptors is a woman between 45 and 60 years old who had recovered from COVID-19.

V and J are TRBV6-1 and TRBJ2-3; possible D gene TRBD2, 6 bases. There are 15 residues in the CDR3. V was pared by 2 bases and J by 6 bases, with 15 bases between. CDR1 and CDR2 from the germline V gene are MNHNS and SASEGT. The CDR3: CASSEFGLRRDTQYF. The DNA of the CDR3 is TGTGCCAGCAGTGAATTTGGACTACGACGGGATACGCAGTATTTT.

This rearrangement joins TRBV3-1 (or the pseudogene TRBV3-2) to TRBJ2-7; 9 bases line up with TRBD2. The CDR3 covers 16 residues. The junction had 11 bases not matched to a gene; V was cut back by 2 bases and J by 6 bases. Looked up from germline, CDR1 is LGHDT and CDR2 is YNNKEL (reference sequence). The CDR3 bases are TGTGCCAGCAGCCAACTCAAACCGGGACTAGCAGGCGAGCAGTACTTC. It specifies CASSQLKPGLAGEQYF.

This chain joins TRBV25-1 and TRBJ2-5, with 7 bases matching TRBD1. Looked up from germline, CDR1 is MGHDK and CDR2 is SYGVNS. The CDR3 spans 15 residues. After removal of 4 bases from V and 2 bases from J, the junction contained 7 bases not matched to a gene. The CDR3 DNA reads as TGTGCCAGCAGTGGCCGGGACAGATTACAAGAGACCCAGTACTTC. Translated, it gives CASSGRDRLQETQYF.

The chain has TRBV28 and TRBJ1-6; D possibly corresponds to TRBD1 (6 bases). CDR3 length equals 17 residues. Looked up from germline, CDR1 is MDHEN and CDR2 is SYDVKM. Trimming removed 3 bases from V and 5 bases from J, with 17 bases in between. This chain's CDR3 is CASSLLKGTGNNSPLHF. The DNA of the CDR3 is TGTGCCAGCAGTTTGTTGAAGGGAACAGGGAATAATTCACCCCTCCACTTT.

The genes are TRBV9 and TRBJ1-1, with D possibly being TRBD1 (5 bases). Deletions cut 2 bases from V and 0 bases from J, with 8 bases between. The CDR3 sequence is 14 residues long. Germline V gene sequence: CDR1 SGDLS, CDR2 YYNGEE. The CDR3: CASSVQGMNTEAFF. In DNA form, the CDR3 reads TGTGCCAGCAGCGTTCAGGGCATGAACACTGAAGCTTTCTTT.

This CDR3 is CASSLIRGGRGLQTQYF. CDR3 nucleotide sequence: TGTGCCAGCAGCTTGATTCGGGGCGGCAGGGGGTTGCAGACCCAGTACTTC. The chain employs TRBV5-6 and TRBJ2-5; 7 bases align to TRBD1. V was clipped by 1 base and J by 6 bases; unmatched bases: 15. The CDR3 spans 17 residues. Germline loops: CDR1 SGHDT, CDR2 YYEEEE.

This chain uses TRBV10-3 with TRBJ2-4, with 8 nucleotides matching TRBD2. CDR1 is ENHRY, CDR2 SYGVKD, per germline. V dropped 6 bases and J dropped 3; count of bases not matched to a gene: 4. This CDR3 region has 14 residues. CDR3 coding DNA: TGTGCCATCAGGGCGGGGGGAGGCAAAAACATTCAGTACTTC. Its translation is CAIRAGGGKNIQYF.

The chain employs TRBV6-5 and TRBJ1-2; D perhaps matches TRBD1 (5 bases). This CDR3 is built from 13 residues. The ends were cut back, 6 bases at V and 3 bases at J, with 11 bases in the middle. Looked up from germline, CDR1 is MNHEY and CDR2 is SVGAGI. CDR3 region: CASRLTEYYGYTF. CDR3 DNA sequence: TGTGCCAGCAGGCTGACAGAATACTATGGCTACACCTTC.

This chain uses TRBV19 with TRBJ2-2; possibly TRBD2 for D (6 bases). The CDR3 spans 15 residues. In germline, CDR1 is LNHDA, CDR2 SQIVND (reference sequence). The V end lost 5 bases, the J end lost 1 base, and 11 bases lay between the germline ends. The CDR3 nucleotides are TGTGCCAGTAGTGCGGGACTTTTGAACACCGGGGAGCTGTTTTTT. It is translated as CASSAGLLNTGELFF.

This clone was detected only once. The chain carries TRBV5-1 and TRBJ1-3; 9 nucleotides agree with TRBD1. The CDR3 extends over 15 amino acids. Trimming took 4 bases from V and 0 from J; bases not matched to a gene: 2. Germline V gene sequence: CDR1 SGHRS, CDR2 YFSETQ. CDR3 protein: CASSRTGDSGNTIYF. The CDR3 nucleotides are TGCGCCAGCAGCCGGACAGGGGACTCTGGAAACACCATATATTTT.

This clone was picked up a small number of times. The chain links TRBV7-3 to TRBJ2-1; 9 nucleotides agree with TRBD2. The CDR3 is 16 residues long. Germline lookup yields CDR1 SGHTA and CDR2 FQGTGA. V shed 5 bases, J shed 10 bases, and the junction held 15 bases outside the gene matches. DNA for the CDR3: TGTGCCAGCAGCCCGTTCTCGCGGGGGGGACCTGGGGAGCAGTTCTTC. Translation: CASSPFSRGGPGEQFF.

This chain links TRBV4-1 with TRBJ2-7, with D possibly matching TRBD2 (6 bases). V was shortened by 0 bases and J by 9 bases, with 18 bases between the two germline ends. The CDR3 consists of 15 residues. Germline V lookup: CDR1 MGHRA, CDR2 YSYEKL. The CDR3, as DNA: TGCGCCAGCAGCCAAGATCCGAGATGGGGAGGTGGGCAGTACTTC. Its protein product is CASSQDPRWGGGQYF.

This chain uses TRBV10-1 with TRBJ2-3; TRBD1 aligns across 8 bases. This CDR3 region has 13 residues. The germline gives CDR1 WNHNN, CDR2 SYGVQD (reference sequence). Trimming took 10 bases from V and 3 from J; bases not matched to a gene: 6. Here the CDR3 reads CATSGQGTDTQYF. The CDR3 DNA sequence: TGCGCCACCTCCGGACAGGGAACAGATACGCAGTATTTT.

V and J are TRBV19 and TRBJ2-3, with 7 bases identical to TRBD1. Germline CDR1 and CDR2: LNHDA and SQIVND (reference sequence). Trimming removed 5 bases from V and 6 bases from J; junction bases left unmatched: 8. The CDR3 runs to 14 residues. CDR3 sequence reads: CASSVTGAVDTQYF. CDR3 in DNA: TGTGCCAGTAGTGTTACAGGGGCGGTTGATACGCAGTATTTT. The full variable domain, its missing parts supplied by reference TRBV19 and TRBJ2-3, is DGGITQSPKYLFRKEGQNVTLSCEQNLNHDAMYWYRQDPGQGLRLIYYSQIVNDFQKGDIAEGYSVSREKKESFPLTVTSAQKNPTAFYLCASSVTGAVDTQYFGPGTRLTVL.

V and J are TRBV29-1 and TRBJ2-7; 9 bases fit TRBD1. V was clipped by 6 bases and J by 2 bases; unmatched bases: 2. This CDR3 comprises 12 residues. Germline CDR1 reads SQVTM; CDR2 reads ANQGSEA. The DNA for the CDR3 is TGCAGCGTCGGACAGGGGACCTACGAGCAGTACTTC. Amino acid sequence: CSVGQGTYEQYF.

The CDR3 sequence: CASSGGRATNEKLFF. The DNA for the CDR3 is TGTGCCAGCAGCGGGGGGAGGGCAACTAATGAAAAACTGTTTTTT. This chain links TRBV7-9 with TRBJ1-4; TRBD1 might be the D (5 bases). Germline V gives CDR1 SEHNR, CDR2 FQNEAQ (reference sequence). The CDR3 extends over 15 amino acids. Trimming stripped 5 bases from V and 0 bases from J, with 10 bases between.

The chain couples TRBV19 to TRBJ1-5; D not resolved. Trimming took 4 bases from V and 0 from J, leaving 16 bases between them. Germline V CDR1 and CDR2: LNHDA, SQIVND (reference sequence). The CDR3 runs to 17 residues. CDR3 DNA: TGTGCCAGTAGTACTCTACCTGGAGAAAATAGCAATCAGCCCCAGCATTTT. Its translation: CASSTLPGENSNQPQHF.

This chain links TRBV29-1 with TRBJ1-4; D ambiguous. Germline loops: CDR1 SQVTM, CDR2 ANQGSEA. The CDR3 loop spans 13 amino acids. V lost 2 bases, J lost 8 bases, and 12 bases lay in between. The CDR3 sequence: CSVETAGDEKLFF. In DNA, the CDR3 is TGCAGCGTTGAAACGGCAGGTGACGAAAAACTGTTTTTT. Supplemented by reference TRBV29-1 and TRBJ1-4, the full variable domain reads SAVISQKPSRDICQRGTSLTIQCQVDSQVTMMFWYRQQPGQSLTLIATANQGSEATYESGFVIDKFPISRPNLTFSTLTVSNMSPEDSSIYLCSVETAGDEKLFFGSGTQLSVL.

The CDR3 nucleotides are TGTGCCAGTAACTCTGTCCCAGACATTACCTACAATGAGCAGTTCTTC. The encoded protein is CASNSVPDITYNEQFF. This chain uses TRBV19 with TRBJ2-1; unclear D gene. Germline V lookup: CDR1 LNHDA, CDR2 SQIVND (reference sequence). The V end was cut by 7 bases, the J end by 2 bases, with 18 bases between. This CDR3 is built from 16 residues. The full variable domain, completed using reference TRBV19 and TRBJ2-1, is DGGITQSPKYLFRKEGQNVTLSCEQNLNHDAMYWYRQDPGQGLRLIYYSQIVNDFQKGDIAEGYSVSREKKESFPLTVTSAQKNPTAFYLCASNSVPDITYNEQFFGPGTRLTVL.

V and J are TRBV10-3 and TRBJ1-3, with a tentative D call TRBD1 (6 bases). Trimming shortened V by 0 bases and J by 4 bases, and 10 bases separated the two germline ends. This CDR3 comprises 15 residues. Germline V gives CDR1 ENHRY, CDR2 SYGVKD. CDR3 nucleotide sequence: TGTGCCATCAGTGAGTCCACAGGGTTCGGAAACACCATATATTTT. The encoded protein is CAISESTGFGNTIYF.

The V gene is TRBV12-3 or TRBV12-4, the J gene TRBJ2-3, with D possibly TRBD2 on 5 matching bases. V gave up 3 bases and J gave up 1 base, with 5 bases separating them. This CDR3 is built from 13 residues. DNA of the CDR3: TGTGCCAGCAGTTTCGGGGGCACAGATACGCAGTATTTT. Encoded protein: CASSFGGTDTQYF.

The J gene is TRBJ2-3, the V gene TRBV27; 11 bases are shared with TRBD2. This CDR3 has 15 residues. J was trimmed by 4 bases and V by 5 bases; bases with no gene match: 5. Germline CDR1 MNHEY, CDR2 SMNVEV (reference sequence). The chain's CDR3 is CASSPTSGRADTQYF. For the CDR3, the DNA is TGTGCCAGCAGTCCTACTAGCGGGAGAGCAGATACGCAGTATTTT.

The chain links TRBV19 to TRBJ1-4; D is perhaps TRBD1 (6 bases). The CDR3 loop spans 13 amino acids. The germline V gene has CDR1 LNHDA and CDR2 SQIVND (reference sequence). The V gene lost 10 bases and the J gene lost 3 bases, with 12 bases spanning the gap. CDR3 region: CATRTAANEKLFF. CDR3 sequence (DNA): TGTGCCACACGGACAGCTGCTAATGAAAAACTGTTTTTT.

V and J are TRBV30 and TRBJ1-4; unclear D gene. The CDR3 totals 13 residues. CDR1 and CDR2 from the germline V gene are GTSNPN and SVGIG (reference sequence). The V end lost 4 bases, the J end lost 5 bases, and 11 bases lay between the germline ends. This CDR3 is CAWKRLRNEKLFF. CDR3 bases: TGTGCCTGGAAGAGATTAAGAAATGAAAAACTGTTTTTT.

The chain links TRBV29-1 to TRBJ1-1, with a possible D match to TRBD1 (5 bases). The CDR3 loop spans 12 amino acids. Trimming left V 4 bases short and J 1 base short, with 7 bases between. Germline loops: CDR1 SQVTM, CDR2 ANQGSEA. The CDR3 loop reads CSVGGENTEAFF. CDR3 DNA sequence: TGCAGCGTTGGGGGGGAGAACACTGAAGCTTTCTTT.

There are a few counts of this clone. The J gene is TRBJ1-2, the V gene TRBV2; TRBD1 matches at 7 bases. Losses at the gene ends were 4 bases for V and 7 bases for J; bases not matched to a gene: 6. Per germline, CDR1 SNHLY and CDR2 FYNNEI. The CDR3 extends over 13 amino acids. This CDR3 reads CASSGDQGGGYTF. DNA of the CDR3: TGTGCCAGCAGTGGAGACCAGGGGGGTGGCTACACCTTC.

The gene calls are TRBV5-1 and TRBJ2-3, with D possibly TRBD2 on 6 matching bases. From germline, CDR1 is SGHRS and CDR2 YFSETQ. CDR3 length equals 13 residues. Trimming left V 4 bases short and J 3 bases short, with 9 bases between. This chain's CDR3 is CASSTGGTDTQYF. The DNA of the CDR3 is TGCGCCAGCAGCACCGGGGGTACAGATACGCAGTATTTT. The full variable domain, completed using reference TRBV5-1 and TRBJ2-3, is KAGVTQTPRYLIKTRGQQVTLSCSPISGHRSVSWYQQTPGQGLQFLFEYFSETQRNKGNFPGRFSGRQFSNSRSEMNVSTLELGDSALYLCASSTGGTDTQYFGPGTRLTVL.